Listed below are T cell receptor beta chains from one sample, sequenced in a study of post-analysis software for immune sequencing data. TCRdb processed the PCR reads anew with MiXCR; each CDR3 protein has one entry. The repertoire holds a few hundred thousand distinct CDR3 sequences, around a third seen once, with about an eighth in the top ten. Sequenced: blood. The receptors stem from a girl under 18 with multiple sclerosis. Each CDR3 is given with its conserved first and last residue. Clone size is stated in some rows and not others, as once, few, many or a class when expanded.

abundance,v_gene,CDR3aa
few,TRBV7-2,CASSLAGVYSPLHF
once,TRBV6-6,CASSPREETYEQYF
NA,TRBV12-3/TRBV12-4,CASSGGTNYGYTF
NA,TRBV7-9,CASSLGRTKWGNEQFF
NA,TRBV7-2,CASSPPGTGYPRETQYF
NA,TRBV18,CASSPTGRETQYF
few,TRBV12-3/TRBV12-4,CASSRGSMNTEAFF
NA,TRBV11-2,CASRGIGGGYGYTF
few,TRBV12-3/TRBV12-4,CASSFSSGGPNTGELFF
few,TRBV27,CASRRDRGSNEQYF
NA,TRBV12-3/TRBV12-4,CASSRGGGTYEQYF
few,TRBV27,CASSLAVSGQETQYF
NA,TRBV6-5,CASREGYGQYF
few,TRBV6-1,CASSERADRGDYEQYF
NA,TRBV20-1,CSARVNYGYTF
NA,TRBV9,CASSVSGGGTDTQYF
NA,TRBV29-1,CSVAPGLPYNEQFF
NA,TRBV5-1,CASSLRTSQETQYF
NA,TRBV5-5,CASSFEPNTEAFF
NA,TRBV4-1,CASSHHGGENTGELFF
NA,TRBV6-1,CASRLTSGGAITQYF
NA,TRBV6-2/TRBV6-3,CASSYGDSFLYSNQPQHF
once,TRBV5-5,CASSFRLAGYNEQYF
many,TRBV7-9,CASSLYGTGELFF
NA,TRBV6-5,CASSYARTSSLEAQYF
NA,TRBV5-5,CASSLWDNHYEQYF
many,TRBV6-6,CASRPPGRASYEQYF
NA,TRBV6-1,CASSLGVGQYF
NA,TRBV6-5,CASSYAPENYGYTF
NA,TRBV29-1,CSVGTGGYGYTF
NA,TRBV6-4,CASSDSINNEQFF
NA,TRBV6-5,CASRGPGTGNYGYTF
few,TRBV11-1,CASSLGVSQNTEAFF
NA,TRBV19,CASNKGGIGQPQHF
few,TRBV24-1,CATSDRTTRSYNEQFF
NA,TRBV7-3,CASSWGVDPYNEQFF
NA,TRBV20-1,CSASARGTGARNIQYF
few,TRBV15,CATSRPEFGYTF
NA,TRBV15,CATSRGGQGTYEQYF
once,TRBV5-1,CASSPGTSGVLSQYF
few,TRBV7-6,CASSLTPGTGEAFF
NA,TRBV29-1,CSVGWTGGNEKLFF